The clone carrying this TCR beta chain was observed a handful of times. The antigen is undetermined. TCRdb analysed the reads with MiXCR anew, one entry per CDR3 protein. The sample has some 590,000 distinct CDR3 sequences; over 35% are singletons. This sample was taken from a study of T cell repertoires in cytomegalovirus infection. Whole-study findings and limits: Public TCR beta family frequency separated CMV-and-HLA carriers, including in an independent cohort.

The V gene lost 5 bases and the J gene lost 2 bases, with 9 bases spanning the gap. CDR1 is SGHTA, CDR2 FQGNSA, per germline. The length of the CDR3 is 13 residues. This material consisted of cultured PBMCs, taken from culture after CMV antigen stimulation. This sequence originates from a human donor in good health (CMV status not recorded). Some clones in this sample may be carry-over from other donors' samples. The chain joins TRBV7-2 to TRBJ2-5; the D is unclear. For the CDR3, the DNA is TGTGCCAGCAGCCCCTGGATTCAAGAGACCCAGTACTTC. It codes for CASSPWIQETQYF.